This T cell receptor (beta chain) was recorded in a study of CD8+CD57+ T cells in acquired aplastic anemia. This clonotype was found once. Its antigen is still unknown. Study results and limitations: The study found no significant CD8+ Simpson's diversity difference between patients and controls. Twenty-nine CD8+ CDR3 sequences were shared between patients and controls.

It was patients with CD8+CD57+ cell expansion by flow cytometry who were chosen for sequencing. Patients, without exception, had severe acquired aplastic anemia. The CDR3 sequence is 14 residues long. CDR1 is SGDLS, CDR2 YYNGEE, per germline. Trimming left V 4 bases short and J 1 base short, with 11 bases between. Genomic DNA, serving as template, underwent TCR beta VDJ and CDR3 profiling. TCRdb reprocessed the reads with MiXCR, giving one entry per CDR3 protein. The table includes some 150,000 distinct CDR3 sequences, about 70% detected once. This sequence was found in a human donor with aplastic anemia. The specimen sequenced was sorted CD4+, CD8+, or CD8+CD57+ T cells (not recorded which) from PBMCs. This chain connects TRBV9 to TRBJ1-1, with D maybe TRBD1 (5 bases). The CDR3 nucleotides read TGTGCCAGCAGCCTGATGACAGCGAACACTGAAGCTTTCTTT. Amino acid sequence: CASSLMTANTEAFF.